This T cell receptor (beta chain) was recovered during a study of radiotherapy plus CTLA-4 blockade in lung cancer. CDR1 is GTSNPN, CDR2 SVGIG, per germline (reference sequence). This CDR3 is 14 amino acids long. The V gene end was trimmed by 3 bases and the J gene end by 0 bases; junction bases not matched to a gene: 5. TCRdb's table, derived via immunoSEQ multiplex PCR, lists solely in-frame clones and lacks some. Of tens of thousands of clones in the sample, more than 65% are singletons; the top ten hold 9.8%. Alongside CTLA-4 blockade with ipilimumab, patients with chemo-refractory metastatic non-small-cell lung cancer received focal radiation.

The rearrangement links TRBV30 to TRBJ2-7; 7 nucleotides line up with TRBD2. Source: peripheral blood, taken from a patient treated with radiotherapy plus ipilimumab. The clonotype comes from a human donor with non-small cell lung cancer who had stable disease on radiotherapy plus ipilimumab. CDR3: CAWRGRTSSYEQYF. As DNA, the CDR3 is TGTGCCTGGAGGGGACGGACTAGCTCCTACGAGCAGTACTTC.